This TCR beta chain originates from a study of T-cell memory formation after mild COVID-19. Study context: TCR clustering was largely donor specific. General study points: Researchers found some responding clones in pre-infection memory, a sign that cross-reactive memory joined. Still unconfirmed is whether the second-wave clones peaking on day 37 recognized SARS-CoV-2.

The CDR3 spans 14 residues. Per germline, CDR1 WSHSY and CDR2 SAAADI. About this clonotype itself: The antigen is not known. One end of the junction fails to match germline, which may point to a read error.

Via MiXCR, TCRdb re-called the 5' RACE reads, giving one row per CDR3 protein. The table has hundreds of thousands of distinct CDR3 sequences, 20% to 25% seen once. The sample was PBMCs or a T cell subset sorted from them (not recorded which). The TCR comes from a man aged 18 to 35 who had mild COVID-19 (a few samples of this study predate the infection). Cell type and time point are not known. V gene TRBV10-2 combines with J gene TRBJ1-1, with 7 bases lining up with TRBD1. DNA for the CDR3: TGCGCCAGCAGTCTTGACAGGGAGGGTACTGAATCTTTCTTT. Encoded protein: CASSLDREGTESFF.